Listed here are 10 T cell receptor beta chains from one sample, sequenced in a study of early T cells in non-severe SARS-CoV-2 infection. In TCRdb, the 5' RACE reads were re-called with MiXCR into one record per CDR3 protein. The sample contains 76,000 or so distinct CDR3 sequences, roughly 12% of which appear only once. The sequenced sample consisted of whole blood. These receptors came from an adult who was a healthcare worker with PCR-confirmed SARS-CoV-2 infection or an uninfected control (not recorded which).

This clonotype occurred a few times. The chain is built from TRBV11-2 and TRBJ2-1; D is unclear. V lost 5 bases, J lost 7 bases, and 21 bases lay in between. The CDR3 spans 16 residues. Germline lookup yields CDR1 SGHAT and CDR2 FQNNGV. CDR3 nucleotides: TGTGCCAGCAGCCACCTGGTTACCACCTTGGGGAATGAGCAGTTCTTC. It translates to CASSHLVTTLGNEQFF.

This clonotype has ten or more counts. V gene TRBV7-9 combines with J gene TRBJ1-6; D may be TRBD1 (6 bases). Germline V gives CDR1 SEHNR, CDR2 FQNEAQ (reference sequence). The germline V and J ends were trimmed by 3 bases and 8 bases, with 11 bases remaining between them. This CDR3 has 14 amino acids. The CDR3 spells CASSFDRFDSPLHF. The DNA of the CDR3 is TGTGCCAGCAGCTTCGACAGGTTCGATTCACCCCTCCACTTT. Full variable domain (remainder filled in from reference TRBV7-9 and TRBJ1-6): DTGVSQNPRHKITKRGQNVTFRCDPISEHNRLYWYRQTLGQGPEFLTYFQNEAQLEKSRLLSDRFSAERPKGSFSTLEIQRTEQGDSAMYLCASSFDRFDSPLHFGNGTRLTVT.

This clonotype has more than one count but fewer than ten. The rearrangement links TRBV2 to TRBJ1-1, with TRBD1 matching over 8 bases. Per the germline V gene, CDR1 is SNHLY and CDR2 is FYNNEI. The V segment lost 6 bases and the J segment 4 bases; nucleotides outside the gene matches: 10. The CDR3 has 15 amino acids. CDR3 sequence reads: CASREQGEWGTEAFF. The CDR3 coding sequence is TGTGCCAGCAGAGAACAGGGGGAGTGGGGCACTGAAGCTTTCTTT.

This clonotype was picked up many times. The CDR3 nucleotides are TGCGCCAGCAGCGACAGCGCCAAAAACATTCAGTACTTC. Translation gives CASSDSAKNIQYF. The rearrangement uses TRBV10-1 and TRBJ2-4; tentatively, D is TRBD1 (5 bases). Germline lookup yields CDR1 WNHNN and CDR2 SYGVQD (reference sequence). V was clipped by 6 bases and J by 1 base, with 7 bases between them. The CDR3 length is 13 residues.

This clonotype was counted a few times. The rearrangement links TRBV7-9 to TRBJ1-2; D not resolved. Deletions cut 3 bases from V and 6 bases from J, with 11 bases between. This CDR3 region has 13 residues. Germline loops: CDR1 SEHNR, CDR2 FQNEAQ (reference sequence). CDR3 loop: CASSFMGKDGYTF. CDR3 sequence (DNA): TGTGCCAGCAGCTTCATGGGGAAGGATGGCTACACCTTC.

This clonotype was seen a few times. CDR3: CASSYTDSEAFF. The DNA of the CDR3 is TGTGCCAGCAGTTACACCGACAGTGAAGCTTTCTTT. This chain joins TRBV6-6 and TRBJ1-1; D is possibly TRBD1 (5 bases). The V end lost 2 bases, the J end lost 7 bases, and 8 bases lay between the germline ends. The length of the CDR3 is 12 residues. The germline CDR1 and CDR2 sequences are MNHNY and SVGAGI (reference sequence).

This clonotype was detected only a few times. The chain has TRBV29-1 and TRBJ2-3; D call uncertain. CDR3 size: 14 residues. The V end was cut by 5 bases, the J end by 0 bases, with 12 bases between. CDR1 and CDR2 from the germline V gene are SQVTM and ANQGSEA. The CDR3 spells CSVSGPASTDTQYF. CDR3 sequence (DNA): TGCAGCGTTTCTGGCCCTGCCAGCACAGATACGCAGTATTTT.

This clonotype was counted many times. The genes are TRBV18 and TRBJ1-5, with TRBD1 identical over 9 bases. Germline assignment: CDR1 KGHSH and CDR2 LQKENI. This CDR3 region has 15 residues. After removal of 6 bases from V and 4 bases from J, the junction contained 7 bases not matched to a gene. DNA of the CDR3: TGTGCCAGCTCCCCCGACAGGGGGATAAATCAGCCCCAGCATTTT. This gives the protein CASSPDRGINQPQHF.

The chain couples TRBV12-3 or TRBV12-4 to TRBJ2-3; a possible D gene is TRBD2 (5 bases). V was shortened by 7 bases and J by 3 bases, with 17 bases between the two germline ends. This CDR3 spans 15 amino acids. CDR3 residues: CASTVSLATTDTQYF. DNA of the CDR3: TGTGCCAGCACCGTTTCCCTAGCCACAACAGATACGCAGTATTTT.

V is TRBV5-6 and J is TRBJ1-2; D perhaps matches TRBD1 (6 bases). Trimming pared 1 base from V and 4 bases from J, leaving 17 bases between. Germline CDR1 reads SGHDT; CDR2 reads YYEEEE. The CDR3 has 16 residues. The CDR3 spells CASSLLLRQEFYGYTF. Here the CDR3 DNA reads TGTGCCAGCAGCTTGTTGCTGCGACAGGAGTTCTATGGCTACACCTTC. The variable domain in full, completed from reference TRBV5-6 and TRBJ1-2, reads DAGVTQSPTHLIKTRGQQVTLRCSPKSGHDTVSWYQQALGQGPQFIFQYYEEEERQRGNFPDRFSGHQFPNYSSELNVNALLLGDSALYLCASSLLLRQEFYGYTFGSGTRLTVV.